The 19 T cell receptor beta chains below were found in one sample sequenced in a study of T cell changes during pregnancy in multiple sclerosis. The data were produced by immunoSEQ multiplex PCR, yet TCRdb's version contains in-frame clones alone and is incomplete. The repertoire holds roughly 52,000 clones, with 94% as singletons. The material sequenced was CD8+ T cells from peripheral blood mononuclear cells, taken before pregnancy. These receptors all stem from a female donor with multiple sclerosis, enrolled in a pregnancy study.

The chain joins TRBV5-1 to TRBJ2-1; TRBD2 agrees at 14 bases. This CDR3 is built from 17 residues. Germline CDR1 reads SGHRS; CDR2 reads YFSETQ. Germline trimming cut 8 bases from V and 2 bases from J; bases unmatched to any gene: 9. The CDR3 DNA reads as TGCGCCAGTACGGGACTAGCGGGAGATCGGCCCTACAATGAGCAGTTCTTC. Its protein is CASTGLAGDRPYNEQFF. The full variable domain, completed using reference TRBV5-1 and TRBJ2-1, is KAGVTQTPRYLIKTRGQQVTLSCSPISGHRSVSWYQQTPGQGLQFLFEYFSETQRNKGNFPGRFSGRQFSNSRSEMNVSTLELGDSALYLCASTGLAGDRPYNEQFFGPGTRLTVL.

The chain combines TRBV4-3 with TRBJ2-7, with TRBD1 identical over 12 bases. The CDR3 has 17 amino acids. Unmatched junction bases numbered 10, after V lost 0 bases and J lost 7 bases. CDR1 and CDR2 (germline): LGHNA, YSLEER. The CDR3, as DNA: TGCGCCAGCAGCCAAGATCTATGGGGACAGGGGGCTCGAGAGCAGTACTTC. This encodes CASSQDLWGQGAREQYF.

The chain joins TRBV4-1 to TRBJ1-2, with a possible D match to TRBD1 (6 bases). There are 14 residues in the CDR3. CDR1 is MGHRA, CDR2 YSYEKL, per germline. The ends were cut back, 1 base at V and 4 bases at J, with 10 bases in the middle. For the CDR3, the DNA is TGCGCCAGCAGCCAAGTCTCAGGGGTCTATGGCTACACCTTC. This translates into CASSQVSGVYGYTF.

The chain recombines TRBV4-2 with TRBJ2-4; a possible D gene is TRBD2 (5 bases). Germline V gene lookup returns CDR1 LGHNA and CDR2 YNFKEQ. V was shortened by 4 bases and J by 3 bases, with 13 bases between the two germline ends. The CDR3 length is 15 residues. In DNA, the CDR3 is TGTGCCAGCAGCCTCCTATGGAGGTTCAAAAACATTCAGTACTTC. Protein: CASSLLWRFKNIQYF.

This sequence joins TRBV27 and TRBJ1-1; perhaps TRBD1 as D (6 bases). CDR1 and CDR2 (germline): MNHEY, SMNVEV (reference sequence). V gave up 2 bases and J gave up 1 base, with 11 bases separating them. CDR3 size: 15 residues. CDR3 protein: CASSLLMDRNTEAFF. The CDR3, as DNA: TGTGCCAGCAGTTTACTCATGGACAGGAACACTGAAGCTTTCTTT.

J is TRBJ1-2 and V is TRBV2, with 8 nucleotides matching TRBD1. CDR1 SNHLY and CDR2 FYNNEI come from the germline V gene. The CDR3 totals 14 residues. J gave up 6 bases and V 2 bases, and 5 bases lay outside the gene matches. As DNA, the CDR3 is TGTGCCAGCAGTGAATCGGACAGGGCCCATGGCTACACCTTC. Translating gives CASSESDRAHGYTF.

The CDR3 loop is CASSQVPGAGGLAEQYF. DNA for the CDR3: TGCGCCAGCAGCCAAGTGCCTGGGGCGGGAGGGCTTGCCGAGCAGTACTTC. The chain is built from TRBV4-1 and TRBJ2-7, with TRBD2 matching over 9 bases. Germline assignment: CDR1 MGHRA and CDR2 YSYEKL. The CDR3 contains 17 residues. The junction had 13 bases not matched to a gene; V was cut back by 1 base and J by 6 bases.

V gene TRBV30 combines with J gene TRBJ2-3; 7 bases align to TRBD2. V lost 3 bases, J lost 0 bases, and 9 bases stayed unmatched. Germline V gene lookup returns CDR1 GTSNPN and CDR2 SVGIG (reference sequence). This CDR3 has 16 amino acids. The CDR3 sequence is CAWRGPPSGSTDTQYF. The CDR3 nucleotides are TGTGCCTGGAGGGGTCCTCCTAGCGGAAGCACAGATACGCAGTATTTT.

V usage is TRBV25-1 and J usage is TRBJ2-3; D is perhaps TRBD1 (6 bases). Trimming shortened V by 3 bases and J by 2 bases, and 15 bases separated the two germline ends. The CDR3 consists of 16 residues. Germline V gives CDR1 MGHDK, CDR2 SYGVNS. In DNA, the CDR3 is TGTGCCAGCAGTGAGGAGACAGGCCCTGACACAGATACGCAGTATTTT. Its translation: CASSEETGPDTDTQYF.

The V and J genes are TRBV9 and TRBJ2-3; 7 bases line up with TRBD2. Trimming at V came to 4 bases and at J to 2 bases, leaving 7 bases not matched to a gene. The CDR3 is made up of 15 amino acids. CDR1 and CDR2 (germline): SGDLS, YYNGEE. DNA of the CDR3: TGTGCCAGCAGCCCCGGGACTACACCCACAGATACGCAGTATTTT. Its translation is CASSPGTTPTDTQYF. Supplemented by reference TRBV9 and TRBJ2-3, the full variable domain reads DSGVTQTPKHLITATGQRVTLRCSPRSGDLSVYWYQQSLDQGLQFLIQYYNGEERAKGNILERFSAQQFPDLHSELNLSSLELGDSALYFCASSPGTTPTDTQYFGPGTRLTVL.

This chain joins TRBV4-2 and TRBJ2-3; 9 bases line up with TRBD2. With V trimmed by 0 bases and J by 6 bases, 7 bases remained unmatched. This CDR3 has 16 residues. Germline V gene sequence: CDR1 LGHNA, CDR2 YNFKEQ. This CDR3 is CASSQEVGSGSDTQYF. In DNA form, the CDR3 reads TGTGCCAGCAGCCAAGAAGTGGGTAGCGGGAGTGATACGCAGTATTTT.

This chain uses TRBV9 with TRBJ2-5; 7 positions agree with TRBD2. CDR1 SGDLS and CDR2 YYNGEE come from the germline V gene. This CDR3 region has 15 residues. With V trimmed by 2 bases and J by 1 base, 5 bases remained unmatched. The CDR3 DNA is TGTGCCAGCAGCGTCCGGGGGGAACCCCAAGAGACCCAGTACTTC. Translation gives CASSVRGEPQETQYF.

The chain is built from TRBV6-6 and TRBJ2-2, with a possible D match to TRBD2 (6 bases). CDR1 MNHNY and CDR2 SVGAGI come from the germline V gene (reference sequence). This CDR3 comprises 14 residues. V gave up 11 bases and J gave up 0 bases, with 13 bases separating them. CDR3 sequence (DNA): TGTGCCTCCCGGGACTTCGCGAACACCGGGGAGCTGTTTTTT. It codes for CASRDFANTGELFF.

The V gene is TRBV6-1, the J gene TRBJ2-1; TRBD1 aligns across 8 bases. J was trimmed by 0 bases and V by 5 bases; bases with no gene match: 3. The CDR3 length is 15 residues. Germline CDR1 is MNHNS and CDR2 is SASEGT. This CDR3 reads CASSSTGASYNEQFF. The CDR3 bases are TGTGCCAGCAGTTCGACAGGGGCCTCCTACAATGAGCAGTTCTTC.

V and J are TRBV28 and TRBJ2-5; the D gene is possibly TRBD1 (5 bases). Trimming removed 3 bases at V and 3 bases at J, with 11 bases between. Per germline, CDR1 MDHEN and CDR2 SYDVKM. The CDR3 spans 14 residues. DNA of the CDR3: TGTGCCAGCAGTTTCGGGTCAGGGAAAGAGACCCAGTACTTC. The encoded protein is CASSFGSGKETQYF.

The chain recombines TRBV9 with TRBJ1-1, with D possibly matching TRBD1 (5 bases). Deletions cut 0 bases from V and 0 bases from J, with 9 bases between. This CDR3 region has 15 residues. CDR1 is SGDLS and CDR2 is YYNGEE in the germline V gene. The CDR3: CASSVVGGMNTEAFF. In DNA form, the CDR3 reads TGTGCCAGCAGCGTAGTCGGGGGGATGAACACTGAAGCTTTCTTT.

The chain couples TRBV6-4 to TRBJ2-1; D might be TRBD1 (5 bases). The CDR3 runs to 16 residues. Trimming shortened V by 2 bases and J by 0 bases, and 11 bases separated the two germline ends. Germline CDR1 and CDR2: MRHNA and SNTAGT. For the CDR3, the DNA is TGTGCCAGCAGTGACAGGGGCGAAACCTCCTACAATGAGCAGTTCTTC. Its translation: CASSDRGETSYNEQFF.

The chain joins TRBV5-1 to TRBJ1-3, with 7 bases fitting TRBD1. Germline values: CDR1 SGHRS, CDR2 YFSETQ. The junction had 4 bases not matched to a gene; V was cut back by 4 bases and J by 0 bases. The CDR3 runs to 15 residues. The CDR3 spells CASSAGTDSGNTIYF. The CDR3 DNA reads as TGCGCCAGCAGCGCCGGGACAGACTCTGGAAACACCATATATTTT. Supplemented by reference TRBV5-1 and TRBJ1-3, the full variable domain reads KAGVTQTPRYLIKTRGQQVTLSCSPISGHRSVSWYQQTPGQGLQFLFEYFSETQRNKGNFPGRFSGRQFSNSRSEMNVSTLELGDSALYLCASSAGTDSGNTIYFGEGSWLTVV.

This clone is classed as medium-sized. The chain has TRBV7-6 and TRBJ2-3; 8 bases are a match to TRBD2. CDR1 is SGHVS and CDR2 is FNYEAQ in the germline V gene. This CDR3 has 16 residues. J lost 3 bases, V lost 6 bases, and 11 bases had no gene match. This chain's CDR3 is CASSPVRSGGTDTQYF. CDR3 nucleotide sequence: TGTGCCAGCAGTCCCGTCCGGTCGGGAGGGACAGATACGCAGTATTTT.